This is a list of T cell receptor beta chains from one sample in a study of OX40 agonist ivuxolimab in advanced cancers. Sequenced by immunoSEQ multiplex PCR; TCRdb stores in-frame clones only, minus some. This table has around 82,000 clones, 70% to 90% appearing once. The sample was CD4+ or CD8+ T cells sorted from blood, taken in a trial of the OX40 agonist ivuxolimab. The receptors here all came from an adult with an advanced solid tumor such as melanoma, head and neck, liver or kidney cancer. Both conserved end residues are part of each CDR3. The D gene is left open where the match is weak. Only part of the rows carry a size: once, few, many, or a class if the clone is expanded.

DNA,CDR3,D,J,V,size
TGTGCCAGCAGCGTAGAATGGGGCGAGCTGTTTTTT,CASSVEWGELFF,-,TRBJ2-2,TRBV9,-
TGTGCCAGCAGTGCTGACAGGGTCTACACCTTC,CASSADRVYTF,TRBD1,TRBJ1-2,TRBV2,few
TGTGCCAGCAGAGCCCGGGGAACTAGCACAGATACGCAGTATTTT,CASRARGTSTDTQYF,-,TRBJ2-3,TRBV9,-
TGTGCCAGCAGCACCGAACCGGGACAGGGTAACGCAGATACGCAGTATTTT,CASSTEPGQGNADTQYF,TRBD1,TRBJ2-3,TRBV11-1,-
TGTGCCAGCAGCCGAGCCGGGACAGGGGGAGAAAAACTGTTTTTT,CASSRAGTGGEKLFF,TRBD1,TRBJ1-4,TRBV7-2,-
TGTGCCAGCTCACCACCGGGAACAGATACGCAGTATTTT,CASSPPGTDTQYF,-,TRBJ2-3,TRBV18,-
TGTGCCAGCAGCTTAGTTGCTATAGTCCAAGAGACCCAGTACTTC,CASSLVAIVQETQYF,-,TRBJ2-5,TRBV11-2,-
TGTGCCAGCAGCGTAGGAAGTTTCGGCTACACCTTC,CASSVGSFGYTF,-,TRBJ1-2,TRBV9,-
TGTGCCAGCAGCCCTTTTGGAGGGGCAGCTAATGAAAAACTGTTTTTT,CASSPFGGAANEKLFF,-,TRBJ1-4,TRBV7-8,-
TGTGCCAGCAGCTTAGCGCGAGCGAACTATGGCTACACCTTC,CASSLARANYGYTF,-,TRBJ1-2,TRBV7-9,once
TGTGCCATCAGTGAGTTCACGTGGGAAGCTTTCTTT,CAISEFTWEAFF,-,TRBJ1-1,TRBV10-3,-
TGTGCCAGCAGCTTTTCTCCAGCCCTAAATGAGCAGTTCTTC,CASSFSPALNEQFF,-,TRBJ2-1,TRBV7-2,-
TGTGCCAGCAGCTTTTCTGGTGAGCAGTACTTC,CASSFSGEQYF,-,TRBJ2-7,TRBV7-9,-
TGTGCCAGTAGTGGTGTCGGGAACACTGAAGCTTTCTTT,CASSGVGNTEAFF,-,TRBJ1-1,TRBV19,-
TGTGCCAGCAGCTTAAAAGACAGGACCACTAACTATGGCTACACCTTC,CASSLKDRTTNYGYTF,-,TRBJ1-2,TRBV7-3,-
TGCAGCGTTGGACAGGGGGGCACAGATACGCAGTATTTT,CSVGQGGTDTQYF,TRBD1,TRBJ2-3,TRBV29-1,few
TGTGCCAGCAGCTCTACAGGGGAAGGGGGACCCCAGCATTTT,CASSSTGEGGPQHF,TRBD1,TRBJ1-5,TRBV28,once
TGTGCCAGTAGAACTGGGACAGGGGACTACGAGCAGTACTTC,CASRTGTGDYEQYF,TRBD1,TRBJ2-7,TRBV19,-
TGTGCCAGCAGCTTTCAGCCCAGGTCCTCTGGGGCCAACGTCCTGACTTTC,CASSFQPRSSGANVLTF,-,TRBJ2-6,TRBV7-8,-
TGTGCCATCAGTGAGAGAGGATTTGGTACCTACGAGCAGTACTTC,CAISERGFGTYEQYF,-,TRBJ2-7,TRBV10-3,once
TGTGCCACCAGCCTCGGGGGGTATGGCTACACCTTC,CATSLGGYGYTF,-,TRBJ1-2,TRBV15,-
TGTGCCAGCTCACCTCCGGGGCTCGGGGAGACCCAGTACTTC,CASSPPGLGETQYF,-,TRBJ2-5,TRBV18,-
TGTGCCAGCAACGTAGCGGGGACAGACACTGAAGCTTTCTTT,CASNVAGTDTEAFF,TRBD1,TRBJ1-1,TRBV9,-
TGCGCCAGCAGCCGGAACAGGATAATGAACACTGAAGCTTTCTTT,CASSRNRIMNTEAFF,-,TRBJ1-1,TRBV5-1,-
TGTGCCAGCAGCGAACAGGGAGAGACCCAGTACTTC,CASSEQGETQYF,-,TRBJ2-5,TRBV11-2,once
TGCGCCAGCAGCCTAGAAGGGACTCCCAGCACAGATACGCAGTATTTT,CASSLEGTPSTDTQYF,-,TRBJ2-3,TRBV4-1,once
TGTGCCAGCAGTCGCCCAGGGGCAGGGGGCAGGGAAAAACTGTTTTTT,CASSRPGAGGREKLFF,TRBD1,TRBJ1-4,TRBV28,once
TGCGCCAGCAGCTCGACAGTTAGCTCCTACGAGCAGTACTTC,CASSSTVSSYEQYF,-,TRBJ2-7,TRBV4-1,-
TGTGCCAGCAGCTTGGACCCAACCGGGCCTCGACCCAACTTC,CASSLDPTGPRPNF,-,TRBJ2-7,TRBV5-5,-
TGTGCCACAGCATGGAGGACTAGCAATCAGCCCCAGCATTTT,CATAWRTSNQPQHF,-,TRBJ1-5,TRBV2,-
TGCAGTGCTTACAAGAACACTGAAGCTTTCTTT,CSAYKNTEAFF,-,TRBJ1-1,TRBV20-1,once
TGTGCCAGCAGTTACTCCGGCAGCCCTGGGCCCCAGCATTTT,CASSYSGSPGPQHF,-,TRBJ1-5,TRBV6-5,-
TGTGCCAGCAGCTCCAAGACAGGGGTCGGGGACATTCAGTACTTC,CASSSKTGVGDIQYF,TRBD1,TRBJ2-4,TRBV7-9,-
TGTGCCAGCAGTCCCGGGGGGTCTCAGCCCCAGCATTTT,CASSPGGSQPQHF,-,TRBJ1-5,TRBV6-5,-
TGTGCCAGCAGTCTTTCATACGACAGGGACTATGGCTACACCTTC,CASSLSYDRDYGYTF,TRBD1,TRBJ1-2,TRBV27,-
TGTGCCAGCACTCTCCCTGGTGAGGAGCAGTACTTC,CASTLPGEEQYF,-,TRBJ2-7,TRBV6-1,-
TGCGCCAGCAGCTTACAGGGATTCGAAGAGACCCAGTACTTC,CASSLQGFEETQYF,-,TRBJ2-5,TRBV5-1,-
TGTGCCAGCAGTGAAGGGGCCGGAGCTTTCTTT,CASSEGAGAFF,-,TRBJ1-1,TRBV6-1,-
TGTGCCAGTAGTATATTGCGGGACAATGAGCAGTTCTTC,CASSILRDNEQFF,-,TRBJ2-1,TRBV19,once
TGTGCCAGTAGTAGCAGATCAGATACGCAGTATTTT,CASSSRSDTQYF,-,TRBJ2-3,TRBV19,-
TGTGCCAGCTCACAAGCCAGCTCTGGAAACACCATATATTTT,CASSQASSGNTIYF,-,TRBJ1-3,TRBV18,-
TGTGCCAGCAGCTCGTCTGACAGCTTACAGTACTTC,CASSSSDSLQYF,-,TRBJ2-7,TRBV7-2,-
TGTGCCAGCTCACCGACGCTGGGCGGGAACACTGAAGCTTTCTTT,CASSPTLGGNTEAFF,-,TRBJ1-1,TRBV18,-
TGCAGTGCTAGAGTTATAGAAGCTTTCTTT,CSARVIEAFF,-,TRBJ1-1,TRBV20-1,-
TGCGCCAGCAGCCAGGACGGCGGTAGGACCGGGGAGCTGTTTTTT,CASSQDGGRTGELFF,-,TRBJ2-2,TRBV5-1,once
TGTGCCAGCAGCTTAGGGACAGGAGTAACTTCACCCCTCCACTTT,CASSLGTGVTSPLHF,TRBD1,TRBJ1-6,TRBV7-2,-
TGTGCCAGCGGATTTTTACAGGGAGATGGCTACACCTTC,CASGFLQGDGYTF,-,TRBJ1-2,TRBV2,-
TGTGCCAGCAGCTGGCGGGGGGCTCCCTTCACTGAAGCTTTCTTT,CASSWRGAPFTEAFF,-,TRBJ1-1,TRBV11-2,-
TGCGCCAGCAGCTCCGGGACGGCCCCTACCTACGAGCAGTACTTC,CASSSGTAPTYEQYF,-,TRBJ2-7,TRBV5-1,-
TGTGCCAGCAGCCAGGGATCGCAAAATGAGCAGTTCTTC,CASSQGSQNEQFF,-,TRBJ2-1,TRBV7-9,once
TGTGCCAGCAGCTCCCAGGCGGGGGAGACCCAGTACTTC,CASSSQAGETQYF,-,TRBJ2-5,TRBV11-3,-
TGTGCCAGCAGCCCGCTGGGACAGGGAAGGCTTAGGGACACTGAAGCTTTCTTT,CASSPLGQGRLRDTEAFF,TRBD1,TRBJ1-1,TRBV5-6,-
TGTGCCAGCAGCGAGGCCCGGTCAGGGGGGGGAGAGCAGTACTTC,CASSEARSGGGEQYF,-,TRBJ2-7,TRBV9,-
TGCGCCAGCAGCCATCCAACCCGCGACCTGGGAGGTTTGAGTCCCCAGCATTTT,CASSHPTRDLGGLSPQHF,-,TRBJ1-5,TRBV4-1,-
TGTGCCAGCAGTGACAACTCGGACGAGCAGTTCTTC,CASSDNSDEQFF,-,TRBJ2-1,TRBV6-6,-
TGTGCCAGCAGTTTATTGCCCGGACAGGGAGGTTACGAGCAGTACTTC,CASSLLPGQGGYEQYF,TRBD1,TRBJ2-7,TRBV28,-
TGTGCCAGCAGCGACGGGGGGCCGGGTGAAAAACTGTTTTTT,CASSDGGPGEKLFF,-,TRBJ1-4,TRBV7-2,-
TGTGCCAGCAGTGAGGGGAGGGCGGCCGGGGAGCTGTTTTTT,CASSEGRAAGELFF,TRBD2,TRBJ2-2,TRBV2,-